This entry lists 10 T cell receptor beta chains sequenced from one sample in a study of CD8 T cells in ankylosing spondylitis. From the 5' RACE reads, TCRdb called clonotypes with MiXCR, one entry per CDR3 protein. The top ten hold roughly 0.99% of the sample, which has 350,000 or so distinct CDR3 sequences, roughly 15% seen once. Sequencing was carried out using blood, either unsorted or a sorted T cell fraction (not recorded which). The receptors stem from a male donor with ankylosing spondylitis or in good health (not recorded which).

The V call is TRBV12-3 or TRBV12-4, the J call TRBJ1-5; 9 bases match TRBD1. This CDR3 spans 14 amino acids. The J segment lost 0 bases and the V segment lost 10 bases, leaving 4 bases of the junction unmatched. CDR3 coding DNA: TGTGCCACCCGGACAGGGGATAGCAATCAGCCCCAGCATTTT. Translation gives CATRTGDSNQPQHF.

This clonotype was seen a handful of times. This rearrangement joins TRBV20-1 to TRBJ2-3, with no clear D. This CDR3 is 14 amino acids long. Germline CDR1 DFQATT, CDR2 SNEGSKA (reference sequence). The V gene lost 1 base and the J gene lost 2 bases, with 10 bases spanning the gap. The CDR3 sequence: CSARVGAYTDTQYF. The CDR3 DNA reads as TGCAGTGCTAGAGTGGGCGCCTACACAGATACGCAGTATTTT.

This clonotype has ten or more counts. The chain uses TRBV7-9 and TRBJ1-2; 9 bases line up with TRBD1. Trimming cost V 5 bases and J 1 base; bases outside gene matches: 8. This CDR3 comprises 16 residues. Germline CDR1 SEHNR, CDR2 FQNEAQ (reference sequence). CDR3 residues: CASSLSGQGSNYGYTF. The CDR3 DNA follows: TGTGCCAGCAGCCTCAGCGGACAGGGGAGTAACTATGGCTACACCTTC.

In this sample, this clonotype turned up a few times. V gene TRBV12-3 or TRBV12-4 combines with J gene TRBJ2-3, with 8 bases lining up with TRBD1. The CDR3 runs to 14 residues. V shed 7 bases, J shed 5 bases, and the junction held 8 bases outside the gene matches. The CDR3 DNA reads TGTGCCAGCACTAGGACAGGGATGGGAGATACGCAGTATTTT. Its translation is CASTRTGMGDTQYF.

This clonotype was recorded a few times. The gene calls are TRBV4-1 and TRBJ1-1; TRBD1 aligns across 7 bases. This CDR3 region has 16 residues. With 0 bases clipped from V and 1 base from J, the junction kept 5 bases outside the gene matches. The germline V gene encodes CDR1 MGHRA and CDR2 YSYEKL. The CDR3: CASSQDHYRGNTEAFF. The CDR3 nucleotides read TGCGCCAGCAGCCAAGATCACTACAGGGGGAACACTGAAGCTTTCTTT.

V and J are TRBV4-1 and TRBJ2-1; D uncertain. Trimming took 1 base from V and 9 from J, leaving 7 bases between them. Per the germline V gene, CDR1 is MGHRA and CDR2 is YSYEKL. This CDR3 region has 12 residues. The CDR3 nucleotides are TGCGCCAGCAGCCAAGTAGGGTTTGAGCAGTTCTTC. It is translated as CASSQVGFEQFF.

This clonotype was seen a few times. The V and J genes are TRBV3-1 and TRBJ1-5; the D gene is possibly TRBD1 (5 bases). CDR3 size: 17 residues. V was shortened by 1 base and J by 4 bases, with 17 bases between the two germline ends. The germline gives CDR1 LGHDT, CDR2 YNNKEL (reference sequence). In DNA form, the CDR3 reads TGTGCCAGCAGCCAAGGGGGGACTTGGGGGTTGAATCAGCCCCAGCATTTT. Its protein is CASSQGGTWGLNQPQHF.

The sample holds a few counts of this clonotype. V and J are TRBV11-2 and TRBJ2-7; D unresolved. This CDR3 region has 17 residues. Germline assignment: CDR1 SGHAT and CDR2 FQNNGV. V was shortened by 0 bases and J by 5 bases, with 20 bases between the two germline ends. CDR3 amino acids: CASSLDLRREPTHEQYF. Here the CDR3 DNA reads TGTGCCAGCAGCTTAGATCTACGAAGGGAACCCACTCACGAGCAGTACTTC.

The V and J genes are TRBV12-3 or TRBV12-4 and TRBJ1-2; 7 bases are shared with TRBD1. The CDR3 is 14 amino acids. Trimming cost V 8 bases and J 4 bases; bases outside gene matches: 10. CDR3 region: CASGRQGRAYGYTF. As DNA, the CDR3 is TGTGCCAGCGGTAGACAGGGAAGGGCCTATGGCTACACCTTC.

This chain joins TRBV6-5 and TRBJ2-7; D call uncertain. V was shortened by 6 bases and J by 0 bases, with 15 bases between the two germline ends. The CDR3 totals 15 residues. The germline V gene encodes CDR1 MNHEY and CDR2 SVGAGI. DNA for the CDR3: TGTGCCAGCAGGTACCGGGCCATGGGCTCCTACGAGCAGTACTTC. Its translation: CASRYRAMGSYEQYF.